This section outlines one T cell receptor beta chain sequence together with its context. Participant reports of clinical history set cohort assignment. The sample originates from a study of blood T cell repertoires in COVID-19. About the research overall: Acute and convalescent COVID-19 specimens originated in the United States, Italy and Spain. PBMCs, B-cell-depleted T cells, or T cells were the source of the cDNA or gDNA that made up the material.

In the original workflow: Researchers report that nucleated cell counts were estimated from reference gene primer amplification. TCRdb's table, derived via immunoSEQ multiplex PCR, lists solely in-frame clones and lacks some. The DNA was the basis for D and trimming; V, J and clone size are from that table. The data show hundreds of thousands of clones, with roughly 91% seen just once and roughly 4% held by the top ten. The CDR3 contains 15 residues. V was cut by 3 bases and J by 4 bases, with 12 bases left in between. The germline V gene encodes CDR1 MNHEY and CDR2 SMNVEV (reference sequence). The chain carries TRBV27 and TRBJ1-4; D remains ambiguous. Specimen: PBMCs or T cells enriched from blood (not recorded which). The sequence derives from a woman aged 25 to 45 with acute COVID-19. CDR3: CASSFGGELNEKLFF. The CDR3 coding sequence is TGTGCCAGCAGTTTCGGTGGGGAGCTTAATGAAAAACTGTTTTTT. The full variable domain, with the rest looked up from reference TRBV27 and TRBJ1-4, is EAQVTQNPRYLITVTGKKLTVTCSQNMNHEYMSWYRQDPGLGLRQIYYSMNVEVTDKGDVPEGYKVSRKEKRNFPLILESPSPNQTSLYFCASSFGGELNEKLFFGSGTQLSVL.